This TCR beta chain was recovered during a study of cytomegalovirus exposure and HLA in healthy donors. 13 Jbeta primers and 60 Vbeta primers were used for the PCR. Only in-frame clones appear in the TCRdb table, and some are missing; sequencing was by immunoSEQ multiplex PCR. This repertoire includes approximately 190,000 clones. As for this clone: What it binds is unknown.

Study-level results: DRB1 showed the most TCR associations and HLA-C the fewest in a later analysis, as rates varied by HLA locus. For most TCR sequences rarity was the rule, although some public TCRs occurred in many donors. Among CMV-associated TCR beta chains, most appeared HLA-restricted in a later analysis.

The clonotype was recovered from a young man in good health and CMV-seronegative. Sample: PBMCs.

The CDR3 bases are TGCGCCAGCAGCTTACGGTCCCGGGACAGGGCGGGCAATTCACCCCTCCACTTT. This codes for CASSLRSRDRAGNSPLHF. This chain connects TRBV5-1 to TRBJ1-6, with 9 bases fitting TRBD1. V lost 2 bases and J lost 7; bases outside the gene matches: 13. Germline V gene data show CDR1 as SGHRS and CDR2 as YFSETQ. The CDR3 contains 18 residues.